This T cell receptor beta chain was sequenced during a study of monozygotic twins with inflammatory bowel disease. Blood samples measuring around 2.5 ml were taken per donor. Concerning this clonotype: Its antigen is undetermined.

Study conclusions and caveats: The authors note that differing immunosuppressive treatments may have added variability to patient repertoires.

Reanalyzing the 5' RACE reads, TCRdb keeps one entry per CDR3 protein, without DNA. This table lists approximately 160,000 distinct CDR3 sequences. This CDR3 region has 16 residues. Germline CDR1 reads SGHKS; CDR2 reads YYEKEE (reference sequence). The receptor was derived from a human donor with ulcerative colitis or Crohn's disease, or a healthy co-twin of an affected twin (not recorded which). The V and J genes are TRBV5-5 and TRBJ2-1; TCRdb reports TRBD2, a call that lacks DNA to check it against. The sequencing sample was made of blood. CDR3 residues: CTSSLDTSPVYNEQFF.